The present TCR beta chain was sequenced within a study of regulatory T cells in long-lasting Graves disease. As for time point: persistent/refractory GD, antithyroid drugs over 5 years with positive TRAb. The TCR library was prepared using RNA isolated from PBMCs. The CDR3 length is 13 residues. The V gene lost 2 bases and the J gene lost 6 bases, with 10 bases spanning the gap. CDR1 is MNHEY, CDR2 SMNVEV, per germline (reference sequence). CDR3 regions were amplified by Arm-PCR using iRepertoire HTBI primers to build TCR beta libraries. TCRdb ran MiXCR on the multiplex PCR reads and lists one entry per CDR3 protein. The profile shows over 350,000 distinct CDR3 sequences, around 21% of them singletons. This clonotype has ten or more counts.

This chain links TRBV27 with TRBJ1-2; D may be TRBD1 (5 bases). The sample in question was peripheral blood mononuclear cells (PBMCs), obtained when the disease was refractory, from a patient treated with antithyroid drugs. The origin of this receptor is a female donor with Graves disease. The CDR3: CASSLQGLNGYTF. Here the CDR3 DNA reads TGTGCCAGCAGTTTACAGGGTTTGAATGGCTACACCTTC.